The 28 T cell receptor beta chains below were found in one sample sequenced in a study of CD8 T cells in ankylosing spondylitis. Overall study findings and caveats: Several highly homologous variants made up a TCR beta motif that seemed to typify ankylosing spondylitis blood.

These receptors have no known antigen. TCRdb passed the 5' RACE reads through MiXCR, listing each CDR3 protein once. The sample carries about 800,000 distinct CDR3 sequences, 12% recorded once. The specimen was blood, either unsorted or a sorted T cell fraction (not recorded which). These receptor sequences come from a male donor with ankylosing spondylitis.

This clonotype appeared a few times. The chain carries TRBV7-2 and TRBJ2-7, with D tentatively TRBD1 (6 bases). Germline V gives CDR1 SGHTA, CDR2 FQGNSA. The CDR3 has 16 residues. The V gene lost 3 bases and the J gene lost 0 bases, with 15 bases spanning the gap. The CDR3 sequence is CASSFGQRQDSYEQYF. The CDR3, as DNA: TGTGCCAGCAGCTTCGGTCAGCGACAGGACTCCTACGAGCAGTACTTC.

As to this clonotype: A clone one base away is much larger, so this may be a read error. The V and J genes are TRBV29-1 and TRBJ2-3; unclear D gene. The germline V gene has CDR1 SQVTM and CDR2 ANQGSEA. The CDR3 is made up of 14 amino acids. The CDR3 here is CIVLGTYNTDTQYF. The CDR3 DNA is TGCATCGTCTTGGGCACATACAACACAGATACGCAGTATTTT.

J is TRBJ2-1 and V is TRBV7-9; the D gene is possibly TRBD1 (5 bases). Germline CDR1 reads SEHNR; CDR2 reads FQNEAQ (reference sequence). With 5 bases removed from V and 9 bases from J, the gap between germline ends came to 11 bases. The CDR3 has 12 amino acids. The CDR3 is CASSLQGIEQFF. In DNA, the CDR3 is TGTGCCAGCAGCCTGCAGGGAATTGAGCAGTTCTTC.

J is TRBJ2-7 and V is TRBV5-1, with D perhaps TRBD1 (5 bases). This CDR3 is 13 amino acids long. V was cut by 0 bases and J by 4 bases, with 8 bases left in between. Germline V CDR1 and CDR2: SGHRS, YFSETQ. CDR3 sequence (DNA): TGCGCCAGCAGCTTGGTGGGGCAATACGAGCAGTACTTC. Residues: CASSLVGQYEQYF.

There are a few counts of this clonotype. V gene TRBV9 combines with J gene TRBJ2-1; D perhaps matches TRBD1 (7 bases). The ends were cut back, 0 bases at V and 5 bases at J, with 12 bases in the middle. The CDR3 spans 15 residues. Per the germline V gene, CDR1 is SGDLS and CDR2 is YYNGEE. Written as DNA, the CDR3 is TGTGCCAGCAGCGTAGATGGCAGGGGGGACAATGAGCAGTTCTTC. This gives the protein CASSVDGRGDNEQFF.

This clonotype was picked up a small number of times. The chain recombines TRBV2 with TRBJ2-5; 7 nucleotides agree with TRBD1. The V gene end was trimmed by 6 bases and the J gene end by 4 bases; junction bases not matched to a gene: 8. This CDR3 is built from 14 residues. Germline V CDR1 and CDR2: SNHLY, FYNNEI. CDR3 residues: CASSYLQGTETQYF. CDR3 DNA: TGTGCCAGCAGCTATTTACAGGGGACAGAGACCCAGTACTTC.

This clonotype was seen a handful of times. The chain links TRBV20-1 to TRBJ2-3, with D uncertain. Germline-derived CDR1 and CDR2 are DFQATT and SNEGSKA (reference sequence). The CDR3 consists of 14 residues. With 3 bases removed from V and 2 bases from J, the gap between germline ends came to 12 bases. CDR3 nucleotide sequence: TGCAGTGCTAGCTTAGCACACGTCACAGATACGCAGTATTTT. This translates into CSASLAHVTDTQYF.

This clonotype was counted many times. This chain links TRBV28 with TRBJ2-1; TRBD2 agrees at 8 bases. Trimming removed 9 bases from V and 6 bases from J; junction bases left unmatched: 13. Looked up from germline, CDR1 is MDHEN and CDR2 is SYDVKM. The CDR3 has 15 amino acids. The CDR3 region has the DNA TGTGCCAGTACCCCCGGGGGGGGGTTTCGCAATGAGCAGTTCTTC. Amino acids: CASTPGGGFRNEQFF.

This clonotype was picked up a small number of times. The chain uses TRBV20-1 and TRBJ1-6, with TRBD1 as a possible D gene (5 bases). Trimming cost V 0 bases and J 13 bases, with 16 bases left between them. Per germline, CDR1 DFQATT and CDR2 SNEGSKA (reference sequence). This CDR3 contains 14 residues. The DNA for the CDR3 is TGCAGTGCTAGAGAGCAGGGCTCTCTGGGGCCCCTCCACTTT. Translated, it gives CSAREQGSLGPLHF.

This clonotype has a handful of counts. The V and J genes are TRBV9 and TRBJ2-1; TRBD2 agrees at 10 bases. The germline CDR1 and CDR2 sequences are SGDLS and YYNGEE. The trim removed 0 bases at V and 8 bases at J, leaving 5 bases unmatched. The CDR3 spans 15 residues. The CDR3 loop is CASSVALAGRHEQFF. In nucleotides, the CDR3 is TGTGCCAGCAGCGTAGCACTAGCGGGAAGGCATGAGCAGTTCTTC. The whole variable domain, remainder taken from reference TRBV9 and TRBJ2-1, is DSGVTQTPKHLITATGQRVTLRCSPRSGDLSVYWYQQSLDQGLQFLIQYYNGEERAKGNILERFSAQQFPDLHSELNLSSLELGDSALYFCASSVALAGRHEQFFGPGTRLTVL.

This chain links TRBV4-3 with TRBJ2-1; 8 nucleotides match TRBD1. V was pared by 3 bases and J by 10 bases, with 11 bases of the junction left unmatched. Germline loops: CDR1 LGHNA, CDR2 YSLEER. The CDR3 is 15 residues long. CDR3 region: CASSQDRESGLEQFF. CDR3 in DNA: TGCGCCAGCAGCCAGGACAGGGAGAGTGGGTTGGAGCAGTTCTTC.

This clonotype was observed a few times. The gene calls are TRBV6-5 and TRBJ2-2; no reliable D call. CDR1 MNHEY and CDR2 SVGAGI come from the germline V gene. This CDR3 spans 17 amino acids. The ends were cut back, 2 bases at V and 3 bases at J, with 16 bases in the middle. CDR3 sequence: CASSYTMDGPYTGELFF. CDR3 sequence (DNA): TGTGCCAGCAGTTACACCATGGACGGACCCTACACCGGGGAGCTGTTTTTT.

In this sample, this clonotype turned up a few times. The chain has TRBV6-1 and TRBJ1-2, with D possibly matching TRBD1 (5 bases). Germline V lookup: CDR1 MNHNS, CDR2 SASEGT. CDR3 length: 14 amino acids. Between the trimmed V and J ends, which lost 6 bases and 5 bases, there was a span of 16 bases. The CDR3 coding sequence is TGTGCCAGCAGCCGAGGCGGGGCTTCTTATGGCTACACCTTC. This sequence encodes CASSRGGASYGYTF.

For the CDR3, the DNA is TGTGCCAGCAAGGGTAGGACAGGGGAGGATGAGCAGTTCTTC. It specifies CASKGRTGEDEQFF. V and J are TRBV11-2 and TRBJ2-1, with 9 bases fitting TRBD1. After removal of 7 bases from V and 8 bases from J, the junction contained 9 bases not matched to a gene. The CDR3 length is 14 residues. Germline V gives CDR1 SGHAT, CDR2 FQNNGV.

This clonotype has a count of ten or more. The chain uses TRBV20-1 and TRBJ2-1; D uncertain. Germline values: CDR1 DFQATT, CDR2 SNEGSKA (reference sequence). CDR3 length equals 11 residues. Trimming took 5 bases from V and 9 from J, leaving 11 bases between them. CDR3 amino acids: CSAERVGEQFF. CDR3 DNA: TGCAGTGCTGAAAGGGTGGGTGAGCAGTTCTTC.

There are many counts of this clonotype. V gene TRBV7-8 combines with J gene TRBJ1-4; D gene ambiguous. Trimming cost V 0 bases and J 7 bases, with 9 bases left between them. Germline CDR1 SGHVS, CDR2 FQNEAQ. The CDR3 sequence is 14 residues long. CDR3 nucleotides: TGTGCCAGCAGCTTAGCTGGGCTGGGTGAAAAACTGTTTTTT. Translation gives CASSLAGLGEKLFF.

This chain connects TRBV6-2 or TRBV6-3 to TRBJ2-7; 7 nucleotides line up with TRBD1. Germline V lookup: CDR1 MNHEY, CDR2 SVGEGT. The CDR3 has 15 amino acids. V lost 6 bases, J lost 0 bases, and 8 bases stayed unmatched. CDR3 residues: CASSDREIRSYEQYF. CDR3 DNA sequence: TGTGCCAGCAGCGACAGGGAGATTCGCTCCTACGAGCAGTACTTC.

In its sample, this clonotype was seen a few times. The V call is TRBV6-2 or TRBV6-3, the J call TRBJ2-5, with D unresolved. The CDR3 covers 14 residues. Trimming cost V 2 bases and J 1 base, with 8 bases left between them. CDR1 and CDR2 (germline): MNHEY, SVGEGT. The CDR3 here is CASSYKGFQETQYF. DNA for the CDR3: TGTGCCAGCAGTTACAAGGGTTTCCAAGAGACCCAGTACTTC.

CDR3 in DNA: TGTGCCAGCAGTTTACCCCGGCCAGATACGCAGTATTTT. Protein product: CASSLPRPDTQYF. This chain links TRBV28 with TRBJ2-3, with D hard to call. The germline gives CDR1 MDHEN, CDR2 SYDVKM. Between the trimmed V and J ends, which lost 2 bases and 4 bases, there was a span of 7 bases. CDR3 length: 13 amino acids.

V gene TRBV6-2 or TRBV6-3 combines with J gene TRBJ2-7; tentatively, D is TRBD1 (5 bases). The CDR3 runs to 13 residues. Germline CDR1 is MNHEY and CDR2 is SVGEGT. Trimming stripped 6 bases from V and 2 bases from J, with 11 bases between. The CDR3 protein is CASRKTETYEQYF. The CDR3 DNA reads TGTGCCAGCAGGAAGACAGAGACCTACGAGCAGTACTTC.

This chain joins TRBV6-2 or TRBV6-3 and TRBJ1-2, with D unresolved. V was pared by 5 bases and J by 0 bases, with 19 bases between. The CDR3 has 17 residues. Looked up from germline, CDR1 is MNHEY and CDR2 is SVGEGT. The CDR3 spells CASSPRLWFEANYGYTF. The CDR3 DNA reads as TGTGCCAGCAGTCCCCGGTTGTGGTTTGAAGCTAACTATGGCTACACCTTC.

In its sample, this clonotype was seen a few times. The rearrangement joins TRBV15 to TRBJ1-1, with a tentative D call TRBD1 (5 bases). Trimming cost V 1 base and J 3 bases, with 9 bases left between them. Germline-derived CDR1 and CDR2 are LNHNV and YYDKDF (reference sequence). The CDR3 extends over 14 amino acids. DNA for the CDR3: TGTGCCACCAGCAGAGGATGGGGGGACACTGAAGCTTTCTTT. Its translation: CATSRGWGDTEAFF.

This clonotype was recorded at least ten times. The J gene is TRBJ2-7, the V gene TRBV6-5; 8 bases match TRBD1. Trimming cost V 4 bases and J 0 bases; bases outside gene matches: 5. The CDR3 loop spans 15 amino acids. Germline V gene lookup returns CDR1 MNHEY and CDR2 SVGAGI. The CDR3 DNA follows: TGTGCCAGCAGTTCCCGTGGACAGGGCTCCTACGAGCAGTACTTC. It translates to CASSSRGQGSYEQYF.

This clonotype was counted at least ten times. The chain couples TRBV5-1 to TRBJ2-1, with TRBD2 matching over 11 bases. The V and J ends lost 0 bases and 5 bases, in that order; junction bases with no gene match: 13. Germline CDR1 SGHRS, CDR2 YFSETQ. The CDR3 spans 19 residues. CDR3 residues: CASSLDGRIAGGEDNEQFF. The DNA of the CDR3 is TGCGCCAGCAGCTTGGATGGACGGATAGCGGGAGGGGAGGACAATGAGCAGTTCTTC.

The DNA of the CDR3 is TGTGCCAGCAGTTACCGAGCGGGAGCGAACACCGGGGAGCTGTTTTTT. Amino acids: CASSYRAGANTGELFF. The chain couples TRBV6-2 or TRBV6-3 to TRBJ2-2; 8 bases align to TRBD2. CDR3 length equals 16 residues. Germline values: CDR1 MNHEY, CDR2 SVGEGT. V lost 2 bases to trimming and J lost 0 bases; unmatched junction nucleotides: 2.

This clonotype was observed at least ten times. The chain joins TRBV4-3 to TRBJ1-2, with TRBD1 matching 7 bases. This CDR3 contains 14 residues. Unmatched junction bases numbered 5, after V lost 5 bases and J lost 2 bases. Germline V gene data show CDR1 as LGHNA and CDR2 as YSLEER. CDR3 loop: CASSSQTGNYGYTF. The CDR3 bases are TGCGCCAGCAGCTCCCAGACAGGGAACTATGGCTACACCTTC.

This clonotype has ten or more counts. The chain carries TRBV20-1 and TRBJ2-1, with TRBD2 matching over 9 bases. Germline V gene data show CDR1 as DFQATT and CDR2 as SNEGSKA (reference sequence). With 3 bases clipped from V and 1 base from J, the junction kept 4 bases outside the gene matches. The length of the CDR3 is 15 residues. The CDR3 sequence is CSARVSGSSYNEQFF. CDR3 in DNA: TGCAGTGCTAGGGTTAGCGGGAGTTCCTACAATGAGCAGTTCTTC.

The chain employs TRBV28 and TRBJ2-7; 11 positions match TRBD1. Germline loops: CDR1 MDHEN, CDR2 SYDVKM. There are 15 residues in the CDR3. V trimming: 8 bases; J trimming: 0 bases; junction bases outside the gene matches: 6. The CDR3 region has the DNA TGTGCCAGCTACACCGGGACAGGGGGCTCCTACGAGCAGTACTTC. It translates to CASYTGTGGSYEQYF.